The 15 T cell receptor beta chains in this list originate from one sample, sequenced in a study of response to subunit inactivated influenza vaccine (dated by TCRdb to 2016 to 2019). Receptors were amplified or captured by RT-PCR. The sequencer listed for this sample is Illumina HiSeq 2500. Using fastp trimming at Q25 and MiXCR clonotype assembly, TCRdb reanalyzed the public sequencing data and kept in-frame beta chains. Under each unique CDR3 protein, matching rows form one entry showing the most common genes and DNA. This sample comprises 450,000 to 700,000 distinct CDR3 sequences, approximately 15% of them detected only once. The ten top clones hold roughly 11% of the sample. The sample was PBMCs from blood, taken 11 to 12 days after vaccination. Source of these receptors: a man aged 45 to 65 who received an inactivated influenza vaccine. Donor details come from another sample of the same person, matched by shared clones.

This clonotype was seen a handful of times. The chain recombines TRBV7-9 with TRBJ2-5; weak D call: TRBD1 (5 bases). The CDR3 totals 13 residues. The germline CDR1 and CDR2 sequences are SEHNR and FQNEAQ (reference sequence). V gave up 5 bases and J gave up 5 bases, with 12 bases separating them. This chain's CDR3 is CASSGGARETQYF. Here the CDR3 DNA reads TGTGCCAGCAGCGGTGGGGCGCGGGAGACCCAGTACTTC.

This rearrangement joins TRBV24-1 to TRBJ2-3, with a possible D match to TRBD2 (6 bases). The germline CDR1 and CDR2 sequences are KGHDR and SFDVKD. V lost 1 base and J lost 5, with 9 bases in between. The CDR3 totals 14 residues. The CDR3 region is CATSDFGGKDTQYF. As DNA, the CDR3 is TGTGCCACCAGTGATTTCGGGGGAAAAGATACGCAGTATTTT.

A few counts support this clonotype. The chain is built from TRBV11-1 and TRBJ2-7; maybe TRBD1 (5 bases). Germline assignment: CDR1 SGHAT and CDR2 FQDESV (reference sequence). The CDR3 has 17 amino acids. Trimming pared 1 base from V and 2 bases from J, leaving 18 bases between. CDR3 coding DNA: TGTGCCAGCAGCTTAGATGTCAGGCAGGGAAGGCCCTACGAGCAGTACTTC. This sequence encodes CASSLDVRQGRPYEQYF.

This clonotype showed up just a few times. The chain has TRBV20-1 and TRBJ1-2; D is unclear. The CDR3 totals 17 residues. V was shortened by 0 bases and J by 2 bases, with 19 bases between the two germline ends. Per the germline V gene, CDR1 is DFQATT and CDR2 is SNEGSKA (reference sequence). The CDR3 DNA is TGCAGTGCTAGAGATCTCGAAGGACCCCTTGGGAACTATGGCTACACCTTC. This encodes CSARDLEGPLGNYGYTF.

This clonotype has just one count. V gene TRBV28 combines with J gene TRBJ2-2; 9 bases fit TRBD1. This CDR3 is built from 19 residues. V lost 2 bases to trimming and J lost 0 bases; unmatched junction nucleotides: 10. Germline V gene data show CDR1 as MDHEN and CDR2 as SYDVKM. The CDR3 nucleotides read TGTGCCAGCAGTTTAGTTGGACAGGGGACCGAACCGAACACCGGGGAGCTGTTTTTT. The encoded protein is CASSLVGQGTEPNTGELFF.

In this sample, this clonotype turned up many times. J is TRBJ1-4 and V is TRBV5-1; tentatively, D is TRBD1 (6 bases). Germline loops: CDR1 SGHRS, CDR2 YFSETQ. V was trimmed by 3 bases and J by 7 bases, leaving 13 bases between them. CDR3 length: 14 amino acids. The CDR3 nucleotides read TGCGCCAGCAGCTCGCAGGGGAGGGGTGAAAAACTGTTTTTT. It yields the protein CASSSQGRGEKLFF. Using reference TRBV5-1 and TRBJ1-4 for the parts outside the CDR3, the full variable domain is KAGVTQTPRYLIKTRGQQVTLSCSPISGHRSVSWYQQTPGQGLQFLFEYFSETQRNKGNFPGRFSGRQFSNSRSEMNVSTLELGDSALYLCASSSQGRGEKLFFGSGTQLSVL.

V and J are TRBV7-9 and TRBJ2-3; D gene uncertain. The germline V gene has CDR1 SEHNR and CDR2 FQNEAQ (reference sequence). The length of the CDR3 is 16 residues. Trimming left V 5 bases short and J 1 base short, with 16 bases between. The CDR3, as DNA: TGTGCCAGCAGCCTCCAGTTAGGCCAACGCACAGATACGCAGTATTTT. It codes for CASSLQLGQRTDTQYF.

V gene TRBV6-1 combines with J gene TRBJ2-7, with D maybe TRBD2 (5 bases). This CDR3 spans 14 amino acids. Trimming pared 0 bases from V and 7 bases from J, leaving 13 bases between. Germline V gene sequence: CDR1 MNHNS, CDR2 SASEGT. CDR3 protein: CASSEAAATGEQYF. The CDR3 DNA sequence: TGTGCCAGCAGTGAAGCGGCCGCGACGGGAGAGCAGTACTTC.

This clonotype has just a few counts. The V and J genes are TRBV7-6 and TRBJ1-5; D is possibly TRBD1 (6 bases). CDR1 is SGHVS and CDR2 is FNYEAQ in the germline V gene. V lost 6 bases, J lost 5 bases, and 14 bases lay in between. The CDR3 consists of 14 residues. CDR3 protein: CASSPGDTHQPQHF. The CDR3 DNA reads TGTGCCAGCAGTCCAGGGGATACCCATCAGCCCCAGCATTTT.

CDR3 DNA: TGCAGTGCTAGGTCCCTCATATGGGAGACCCAGTACTTC. It translates to CSARSLIWETQYF. The chain is built from TRBV20-1 and TRBJ2-5, with unresolved D. The V and J ends lost 3 bases and 5 bases respectively, with 13 bases between them. CDR3 length equals 13 residues. Germline V gene sequence: CDR1 DFQATT, CDR2 SNEGSKA (reference sequence).

The chain carries TRBV2 and TRBJ1-2, with TRBD1 as a possible D gene (5 bases). V was cut by 1 base and J by 6 bases, with 12 bases left in between. The germline CDR1 and CDR2 sequences are SNHLY and FYNNEI. The CDR3 runs to 14 residues. CDR3 nucleotides: TGTGCCAGCAGTGAAGGTCAGACAGTAAATGGCTACACCTTC. Its protein product is CASSEGQTVNGYTF.

The chain joins TRBV20-1 to TRBJ2-7, with no clear D. The CDR3 totals 14 residues. Trimming cost V 1 base and J 4 bases, with 14 bases left between them. Looked up from germline, CDR1 is DFQATT and CDR2 is SNEGSKA (reference sequence). In nucleotides, the CDR3 is TGCAGTGCTAGAGCTGTGGATGAATCGTACGAGCAGTACTTC. This encodes CSARAVDESYEQYF.

This clonotype came up a few times. A read error may produce the germline difference seen at one junction end. CDR3 DNA sequence: TGTGCCAGCTCACCCTACGGGGGAGCTAGCGGGAGCTACAAGCAGTACTTC. Encoded protein: CASSPYGGASGSYKQYF. The rearrangement joins TRBV18 to TRBJ2-7, with TRBD2 matching 10 bases. This CDR3 comprises 17 residues. Germline V gene lookup returns CDR1 KGHSH and CDR2 LQKENI. The entire variable domain, with the rest obtained from reference TRBV18 and TRBJ2-7, is as follows: NAGVMQNPRHLVRRRGQEARLRCSPMKGHSHVYWYRQLPEEGLKFMVYLQKENIIDESGMPKERFSAEFPKEGPSILRIQQVVRGDSAAYFCASSPYGGASGSYKQYFGPGTRLTVT.

The chain couples TRBV10-3 to TRBJ2-5; 8 nucleotides align to TRBD1. V lost 10 bases, J lost 5 bases, and 9 bases stayed unmatched. CDR1 and CDR2 from the germline V gene are ENHRY and SYGVKD. CDR3 size: 13 residues. As DNA, the CDR3 is TGTGCCACACGGACAGGGATGGCCGAGACCCAGTACTTC. Protein sequence: CATRTGMAETQYF.

The table lists this clonotype with many counts. The chain carries TRBV7-2 and TRBJ2-7; D remains ambiguous. The CDR3 extends over 15 amino acids. In germline, CDR1 is SGHTA, CDR2 FQGNSA. V dropped 2 bases and J dropped 2 bases, with 13 bases sitting between them. DNA of the CDR3: TGTGCCAGCAGCTTAATCGGGCTAGTCGCCTACGAGCAGTACTTC. Translated: CASSLIGLVAYEQYF.